This T cell receptor (beta chain) stems from a study of vaccination and CD4 T cells after COVID-19. To note about this clonotype: Its antigen is undetermined.

The study, taken as a whole, reports: The analysis of convalescent patients involved relatively few individuals and lacked early post-infection timepoints.

The treatment denotes: approximately 9-day PBMC culture with coronavirus spike peptide pools or control peptides (ViraFEST assay). The unexposed donor gave CD4+ T cells before the COVID-19 pandemic (2011-2018). Per well, some 2.2 million PBMCs were cultured in the presence of approximately 10 IU/ml IL-2 and 8 to 10 ug/ml peptide pools. Cultured CD4+ T-cell DNA underwent Oncomine TCR Beta short-read sequencing. Scientists extracted genomic DNA from CD4+ T cells grown in culture. TCRdb itself ran the PCR reads through MiXCR, one entry per CDR3 protein. This table holds 6,400 or so distinct CDR3 sequences, under 65% found once. Germline-derived CDR1 and CDR2 are MNHNS and SASEGT. The length of the CDR3 is 13 residues. Trimming cost V 6 bases and J 5 bases; bases outside gene matches: 6.

This TCR derives from a human donor in good health. The V gene is TRBV6-1, the J gene TRBJ2-7; the match to TRBD2 covers 8 bases. Sequenced input: CD4+ T cells from blood, cultured in vitro. The DNA of the CDR3 is TGTGCCAGCAGCCGCGGACTAGCTCACGAGCAGTACTTC. Encoded protein: CASSRGLAHEQYF.